This TCR beta chain comes out of a study of Ad26.COV2.S vaccination and SARS-CoV-2 variants. Treatment indicated: some 20 received Ad26.COV2.S at low or high dose, single or two shots; several received placebo; per-sample allocation not given. The study sampled participants on day 63 after the first vaccine or placebo injection. Sequenced by immunoSEQ multiplex PCR; TCRdb stores in-frame clones only, minus some. The sample consists of about 390,000 clones, 88% of them appearing once. V was pared by 1 base and J by 3 bases, with 6 bases of the junction left unmatched. Germline CDR1 reads LGHDT; CDR2 reads YNNKEL (reference sequence). CDR3 length: 16 residues.

The receptor was isolated from a person between 18 and 65 years old who received the Ad26.COV2.S COVID-19 vaccine or a placebo. Sequences were derived from peripheral blood, sampled in a trial of Ad26.COV2.S vaccine versus placebo. This chain links TRBV3-1 (or the pseudogene TRBV3-2) with TRBJ1-1; TRBD1 matches at 9 bases. CDR3 in amino acids: CASSQVRGQGYTEAFF. The CDR3 nucleotides are TGTGCCAGCAGCCAAGTTAGGGGACAGGGATACACTGAAGCTTTCTTT.